One sample yielded the 4 T cell receptor beta chains listed below, sequenced in a study of T cell responses to AZD1222 COVID-19 vaccine. Sequencing used immunoSEQ multiplex PCR; TCRdb keeps in-frame clones, though not all of them. The table has roughly 100,000 clones, around 91% seen once. The specimen comprised peripheral blood, sampled on day 0 of AZD1222 vaccination. The receptor source for this set is an adult in good health.

As regards this clone: The sample contains more than one DNA sequence encoding this CDR3. The chain carries TRBV5-1 and TRBJ1-1; D is possibly TRBD1 (5 bases). The CDR3 length is 15 residues. The V gene's germline CDR1 is SGHRS and CDR2 YFSETQ. V dropped 4 bases and J dropped 1 base, with 14 bases sitting between them. CDR3 region: CASSPREGGNTEAFF. CDR3 in DNA: TGCGCCAGCAGCCCCAGGGAAGGAGGGAACACTGAAGCTTTCTTT. Variable domain in full (rest from reference TRBV5-1 and TRBJ1-1): KAGVTQTPRYLIKTRGQQVTLSCSPISGHRSVSWYQQTPGQGLQFLFEYFSETQRNKGNFPGRFSGRQFSNSRSEMNVSTLELGDSALYLCASSPREGGNTEAFFGQGTRLTVV.

The chain links TRBV5-1 to TRBJ1-5, with D hard to call. Trimming shortened V by 0 bases and J by 2 bases, and 12 bases separated the two germline ends. Germline lookup yields CDR1 SGHRS and CDR2 YFSETQ. This CDR3 is built from 16 residues. CDR3 protein: CASSLEGGGGNQPQHF. DNA of the CDR3: TGCGCCAGCAGCTTGGAAGGTGGCGGGGGCAATCAGCCCCAGCATTTT.

The J gene is TRBJ2-7, the V gene TRBV6-5; 11 bases are a match to TRBD1. V gave up 4 bases and J gave up 2 bases; unmatched junction bases: 4. The germline gives CDR1 MNHEY, CDR2 SVGAGI. The length of the CDR3 is 15 residues. CDR3 in DNA: TGTGCCAGCAGTTCACCGGGACAGGGGGCCTACGAGCAGTACTTC. Encoded protein: CASSSPGQGAYEQYF.

This chain links TRBV6-5 with TRBJ1-5, with D possibly being TRBD1 (6 bases). The V end was cut by 6 bases, the J end by 5 bases, with 14 bases between. The CDR3 runs to 14 residues. The germline V gene encodes CDR1 MNHEY and CDR2 SVGAGI. The CDR3 here is CASSSRTEYQPQHF. CDR3 DNA sequence: TGTGCCAGCAGCTCTAGGACAGAGTATCAGCCCCAGCATTTT.